A selection of T cell receptor beta chains follows, all from one sample in a study of cytomegalovirus exposure and HLA in healthy donors. The method was immunoSEQ multiplex PCR; TCRdb's version includes in-frame clones alone and lacks a portion of them. The table shows some 180,000 clones, with approximately 9.5% occurring only once. The specimen sequenced was PBMCs. These TCRs come from a woman aged 30 to 39 in good health and CMV-seropositive. CDR3s include the opening cysteine and the closing phenylalanine or tryptophan. The D gene is left open where the match is weak. Clone size is stated in some rows and not others, as once, few, many or a class when expanded.

cdr3_nt | cdr3_aa | j_call | clone_size | d_call | v_call
TGTGCCAGCAGCTTGGTGGAGGGTACGCAGTATTTT | CASSLVEGTQYF | TRBJ2-3 | few | - | TRBV5-6
TGTGCCAGCTATATCGCGATTCGTGCCTACGAGCAGTACTTC | CASYIAIRAYEQYF | TRBJ2-7 | few | - | TRBV6-4
TGTGCCAGCAGTGAAGCCATTACAGGGTTCAATCAGCCCCAGCATTTT | CASSEAITGFNQPQHF | TRBJ1-5 | - | - | TRBV6-1
TGTGCCAGCAGCTCTGGGAGCGGGAGAGTCGCAGATACGCAGTATTTT | CASSSGSGRVADTQYF | TRBJ2-3 | few | TRBD2 | TRBV7-2
TGCGCCAGCAGCCTGGGACAGGGGGGCACCGGGGAGCTGTTTTTT | CASSLGQGGTGELFF | TRBJ2-2 | few | TRBD1 | TRBV5-1
TGCGCCAGCAGCCCACTCATCCAAGAGACCCAGTACTTC | CASSPLIQETQYF | TRBJ2-5 | few | - | TRBV4-1
TGTGCCAGCAGTGGCAGGACAGGGCCAACTGATACGCAGTATTTT | CASSGRTGPTDTQYF | TRBJ2-3 | few | TRBD1 | TRBV6-1
TGCGCCAGCAGCTTGGCCGGACAGGCAAACTATGGCTACACCTTC | CASSLAGQANYGYTF | TRBJ1-2 | - | TRBD1 | TRBV5-1
TGTGCCTGGACGAGGGCGAACTACAATGAGCAGTTCTTC | CAWTRANYNEQFF | TRBJ2-1 | - | - | TRBV30
TGTGCCAGCAGTGATTCCGGGACAGGGGGACCCTGGTATGGCTACACCTTC | CASSDSGTGGPWYGYTF | TRBJ1-2 | few | TRBD1 | TRBV25-1
TGTGCCAGCAGCGCACTCGCTAGCGGGAGTATTAATGAGCAGTTCTTC | CASSALASGSINEQFF | TRBJ2-1 | - | TRBD2 | TRBV11-2
TGTGCCAGCAGCTTTGGACTACCAGGTGGAAACACCATATATTTT | CASSFGLPGGNTIYF | TRBJ1-3 | few | - | TRBV7-3
TGCGCCAGCAGCCAAGAAATCAACAGGAACTATGGCTACACCTTC | CASSQEINRNYGYTF | TRBJ1-2 | few | - | TRBV4-1
TGCGCCAGCAGCTTGGCCGGGACAGGGAGCCAGACGCAGTATTTT | CASSLAGTGSQTQYF | TRBJ2-3 | - | TRBD1 | TRBV5-1
TGTGCCAGCAGCTTAGCGGTCGGGGATGGCTACACCTTC | CASSLAVGDGYTF | TRBJ1-2 | - | - | TRBV7-2
TGTGCCAGCAGCGTTCAACTAGCTCTCACAGATACGCAGTATTTT | CASSVQLALTDTQYF | TRBJ2-3 | few | - | TRBV9
TGCAGCGAGCGATCAGGGGGCGCGACTGAAGCTTTCTTT | CSERSGGATEAFF | TRBJ1-1 | few | TRBD1 | TRBV29-1
TGTGCCAGCAGCGCTGGACTAGCGGATCACTCCTACGAGCAGTACTTC | CASSAGLADHSYEQYF | TRBJ2-7 | - | TRBD2 | TRBV9
TGTGCCACCAGCAGTTGGGGGGGGGATGGCAATCAGCCCCAGCATTTT | CATSSWGGDGNQPQHF | TRBJ1-5 | once | - | TRBV15
TGTGCCAGCAGCTTAGACGGACAGGGCAGCAATGAGCAGTTCTTC | CASSLDGQGSNEQFF | TRBJ2-1 | few | TRBD1 | TRBV7-7
TGTGCCAGCCGCACGAACATGAACACTGAAGCTTTCTTT | CASRTNMNTEAFF | TRBJ1-1 | - | - | TRBV7-6
TGTGCCACCGACTCACCATCAGACAGGGCCGAGCAGTACTTC | CATDSPSDRAEQYF | TRBJ2-7 | - | TRBD1 | TRBV7-9
TGTGCCAGCAGCTTGTACAGTAGCTCCTACGAGCAGTACTTC | CASSLYSSSYEQYF | TRBJ2-7 | - | - | TRBV5-4
TGCGCCAGCAGTTCCGGGACAGGGGGGTTTGGCTACACCTTC | CASSSGTGGFGYTF | TRBJ1-2 | few | TRBD1 | TRBV10-1
TGTGCCACCAACTCGGGGGGCTCGATGAGTGGCTACACCTTC | CATNSGGSMSGYTF | TRBJ1-2 | - | - | TRBV27
TGCGCCAGCAGCTTCGCGGGATGGGATGAGCAGTTCTTC | CASSFAGWDEQFF | TRBJ2-1 | - | - | TRBV5-1
TGTGCCAGCACCCCGGGGGGACTTTATTGGGGCTACACCTTC | CASTPGGLYWGYTF | TRBJ1-2 | few | - | TRBV6-1
TGTGCCAGCAAGGGGGCGGCCAAAAACATTCAGTACTTC | CASKGAAKNIQYF | TRBJ2-4 | - | TRBD1 | TRBV6-1
TGTGCCTGGAGTGTAGGACAGGATCCGACCCAGTACTTC | CAWSVGQDPTQYF | TRBJ2-5 | few | TRBD1 | TRBV30
TGTGCCACCAGCAGAGATTTTTCAGGGACAGGGGGCGACTATGGCTACACCTTC | CATSRDFSGTGGDYGYTF | TRBJ1-2 | few | TRBD1 | TRBV15
TGTGCCACCAGCGGGACGGGAGATATGAGAGAGACCCAGTACTTC | CATSGTGDMRETQYF | TRBJ2-5 | few | - | TRBV15
TGTGCCAGCGGGCCGTACGGGAGTATCCACGAGCAGTACTTC | CASGPYGSIHEQYF | TRBJ2-7 | few | - | TRBV25-1
TGTGCCAGCTCACCAGCTAGCGGGAGGGCGGTCGAGCAGTACTTC | CASSPASGRAVEQYF | TRBJ2-7 | few | TRBD2 | TRBV18
TGTGCCAGTAGTACATACACTAGCGGGAGGGCCACAGATACGCAGTATTTT | CASSTYTSGRATDTQYF | TRBJ2-3 | few | TRBD2 | TRBV19
TGTGCCATCAGTGGTTCACTCAACACTGAAGCTTTCTTT | CAISGSLNTEAFF | TRBJ1-1 | - | - | TRBV10-3
TGTGCCAGCAGCGTAGCGTCGGGTTACGATGGCTACACCTTC | CASSVASGYDGYTF | TRBJ1-2 | few | - | TRBV9